This T cell receptor (beta chain) emerged from a study of monozygotic twins with inflammatory bowel disease. The CDR3 extends over 14 amino acids. Germline V gives CDR1 MRHNA, CDR2 SNTAGT. Per-sample cDNA came from eight separate reactions. TCRdb re-called the 5' RACE reads and gives one entry per CDR3 protein, without DNA. Its table lists 110,000 to 150,000 distinct CDR3 sequences. The source is a human donor with ulcerative colitis or Crohn's disease, or a healthy co-twin of an affected twin (not recorded which). The chain has TRBV6-4 and TRBJ1-6. Sequencing was carried out using blood. The chain's CDR3 is CASSEQLLASPLHF.